Listed below are T cell receptor beta chains from one sample, sequenced in a study of blood T cell repertoires in COVID-19. Only in-frame clones appear in the TCRdb table, and some are missing; sequencing was by immunoSEQ multiplex PCR. Of about 500,000 clones in the sample, about 88% were seen once. The sequenced sample consisted of peripheral blood. All receptors come from a woman aged 50 to 65 with COVID-19, enrolled during active disease. Both conserved end residues are part of each CDR3. The D gene is left open where the match is weak. Only some rows state a clone size, as once, few, many or a class for expanded clones.

CDR3 protein: CASSNNSPHQPQHF; CDR3 DNA: TGTGCCAGCAGTAACAACAGCCCCCATCAGCCCCAGCATTTT; CDR3 length: 14; V gene: TRBV28; J gene: TRBJ1-5; D gene: -; clone size: -
CDR3 protein: CASSLVSRADGLGIF; CDR3 DNA: TGTGCCAGCAGCTTGGTCTCCCGAGCGGACGGCCTCGGAATCTTC; CDR3 length: 15; V gene: TRBV5-6; J gene: TRBJ2-1; D gene: -; clone size: -
CDR3 protein: CASSLDAGGYVDTQYF; CDR3 DNA: TGTGCCAGCAGCTTGGATGCGGGGGGATACGTCGATACGCAGTATTTT; CDR3 length: 16; V gene: TRBV5-6; J gene: TRBJ2-3; D gene: TRBD2; clone size: once
CDR3 protein: CASSPRTGELFF; CDR3 DNA: TGTGCCAGCAGCCCGAGGACCGGGGAGCTGTTTTTT; CDR3 length: 12; V gene: TRBV9; J gene: TRBJ2-2; D gene: -; clone size: -
CDR3 protein: CASSVLSRGDDYGYTF; CDR3 DNA: TGTGCCAGCAGCGTACTTTCCAGGGGGGACGACTATGGCTACACCTTC; CDR3 length: 16; V gene: TRBV9; J gene: TRBJ1-2; D gene: TRBD1; clone size: few
CDR3 protein: CAISESNQITDTQYF; CDR3 DNA: TGTGCCATCAGTGAGTCGAACCAGATCACAGATACGCAGTATTTT; CDR3 length: 15; V gene: TRBV10-3; J gene: TRBJ2-3; D gene: -; clone size: -
CDR3 protein: CASSPGAGGYEQYF; CDR3 DNA: TGTGCCAGCAGCCCCGGCGCAGGAGGGTACGAGCAGTACTTC; CDR3 length: 14; V gene: TRBV14; J gene: TRBJ2-7; D gene: -; clone size: -
CDR3 protein: CASSQNTGGDEKLFF; CDR3 DNA: TGTGCCAGCAGTCAAAACACAGGGGGCGATGAAAAACTGTTTTTT; CDR3 length: 15; V gene: TRBV28; J gene: TRBJ1-4; D gene: TRBD1; clone size: -
CDR3 protein: CASSEAQGLGAGTEAFF; CDR3 DNA: TGTGCCAGCAGTGAAGCGCAGGGGTTGGGGGCGGGTACTGAAGCTTTCTTT; CDR3 length: 17; V gene: TRBV2; J gene: TRBJ1-1; D gene: -; clone size: -
CDR3 protein: CASSLVSSGLNTEAFF; CDR3 DNA: TGCGCCAGCAGCTTGGTTAGTAGCGGGTTGAACACTGAAGCTTTCTTT; CDR3 length: 16; V gene: TRBV5-1; J gene: TRBJ1-1; D gene: -; clone size: once
CDR3 protein: CASSHNRGREAFF; CDR3 DNA: TGTGCCAGCAGCCACAACAGGGGGCGTGAAGCTTTCTTT; CDR3 length: 13; V gene: TRBV14; J gene: TRBJ1-1; D gene: TRBD1; clone size: -
CDR3 protein: CASTLLVSYEQYF; CDR3 DNA: TGTGCCAGCACGCTACTAGTTTCCTACGAGCAGTACTTC; CDR3 length: 13; V gene: TRBV6-5; J gene: TRBJ2-7; D gene: -; clone size: -
CDR3 protein: CASSNGQGGTIYF; CDR3 DNA: TGTGCCAGCAGTAACGGACAGGGAGGGACCATATATTTT; CDR3 length: 13; V gene: TRBV6-5; J gene: TRBJ1-3; D gene: TRBD1; clone size: -
CDR3 protein: CASSLALGQDYGYTF; CDR3 DNA: TGTGCCAGCAGCTTGGCCCTGGGGCAGGACTATGGCTACACCTTC; CDR3 length: 15; V gene: TRBV5-6; J gene: TRBJ1-2; D gene: -; clone size: -
CDR3 protein: CASSVTPLTFHPRYTF; CDR3 DNA: TGTGCCAGCAGCGTAACCCCCCTAACCTTTCATCCCCGCTACACCTTC; CDR3 length: 16; V gene: TRBV9; J gene: TRBJ1-2; D gene: -; clone size: -
CDR3 protein: CASSALAGEQFF; CDR3 DNA: TGTGCCAGCAGCGCTTTAGCGGGTGAGCAGTTCTTC; CDR3 length: 12; V gene: TRBV9; J gene: TRBJ2-1; D gene: TRBD2; clone size: -
CDR3 protein: CASSPALANYGYTF; CDR3 DNA: TGTGCCAGTAGTCCGGCCCTAGCCAACTATGGCTACACCTTC; CDR3 length: 14; V gene: TRBV19; J gene: TRBJ1-2; D gene: -; clone size: -
CDR3 protein: CASRSVYGYTF; CDR3 DNA: TGTGCCAGCAGGTCGGTCTATGGCTACACCTTC; CDR3 length: 11; V gene: TRBV2; J gene: TRBJ1-2; D gene: -; clone size: few
CDR3 protein: CASSVGGTGADTQYF; CDR3 DNA: TGTGCCAGCAGCGTAGGAGGTACGGGGGCAGATACGCAGTATTTT; CDR3 length: 15; V gene: TRBV9; J gene: TRBJ2-3; D gene: -; clone size: -
CDR3 protein: CASSQDSITGRTPGELFF; CDR3 DNA: TGTGCCAGCAGCCAAGATTCCATCACGGGGAGAACCCCCGGGGAGCTGTTTTTT; CDR3 length: 18; V gene: TRBV3-1/TRBV3-2; J gene: TRBJ2-2; D gene: -; clone size: -
CDR3 protein: CASSRLGGVSDTQYF; CDR3 DNA: TGTGCCAGCAGCCGTCTAGGCGGGGTCTCAGATACGCAGTATTTT; CDR3 length: 15; V gene: TRBV5-8; J gene: TRBJ2-3; D gene: -; clone size: -
CDR3 protein: CASSVGGGGYEQYF; CDR3 DNA: TGTGCCAGCAGCGTAGGAGGGGGCGGTTACGAGCAGTACTTC; CDR3 length: 14; V gene: TRBV9; J gene: TRBJ2-7; D gene: TRBD1; clone size: -
CDR3 protein: CASSSRTSGGFNEQFF; CDR3 DNA: TGTGCCAGCAGCTCACGGACTAGCGGGGGCTTCAATGAGCAGTTCTTC; CDR3 length: 16; V gene: TRBV11-2; J gene: TRBJ2-1; D gene: TRBD2; clone size: -
CDR3 protein: CASSSSDLQGAGNTIYF; CDR3 DNA: TGTGCCAGCAGCTCCTCGGACTTACAGGGAGCGGGAAACACCATATATTTT; CDR3 length: 17; V gene: TRBV13; J gene: TRBJ1-3; D gene: -; clone size: -
CDR3 protein: CASSLAGQGPYNEQFF; CDR3 DNA: TGTGCCAGCAGCCTGGCTGGACAGGGTCCCTACAATGAGCAGTTCTTC; CDR3 length: 16; V gene: TRBV6-6; J gene: TRBJ2-1; D gene: TRBD1; clone size: -
CDR3 protein: CASSWDRGLKQYF; CDR3 DNA: TGTGCCAGCAGCTGGGACAGGGGGCTAAAGCAGTACTTC; CDR3 length: 13; V gene: TRBV12-3/TRBV12-4; J gene: TRBJ2-7; D gene: TRBD1; clone size: -
CDR3 protein: CASSSQRDRGHYGYTF; CDR3 DNA: TGTGCCAGCAGCTCCCAGAGGGACAGGGGGCACTATGGCTACACCTTC; CDR3 length: 16; V gene: TRBV7-2; J gene: TRBJ1-2; D gene: TRBD1; clone size: -
CDR3 protein: CASRAAFSGANVLTF; CDR3 DNA: TGTGCCAGCAGGGCAGCGTTCTCTGGGGCCAACGTCCTGACTTTC; CDR3 length: 15; V gene: TRBV9; J gene: TRBJ2-6; D gene: -; clone size: -
CDR3 protein: CASSPNRGAGGPYNEQFF; CDR3 DNA: TGTGCCAGCAGCCCAAATCGAGGAGCGGGGGGACCCTACAATGAGCAGTTCTTC; CDR3 length: 18; V gene: TRBV13; J gene: TRBJ2-1; D gene: TRBD2; clone size: -
CDR3 protein: CASTPSGGAGDTQYF; CDR3 DNA: TGTGCCAGTACGCCTAGCGGGGGGGCTGGAGATACGCAGTATTTT; CDR3 length: 15; V gene: TRBV19; J gene: TRBJ2-3; D gene: TRBD2; clone size: -
CDR3 protein: CASSYDGLGELFF; CDR3 DNA: TGTGCCAGCAGTTACGACGGACTCGGGGAGCTGTTTTTT; CDR3 length: 13; V gene: TRBV6-5; J gene: TRBJ2-2; D gene: -; clone size: -
CDR3 protein: CASSQGGNQPQHF; CDR3 DNA: TGTGCCAGCAGTCAGGGGGGCAATCAGCCCCAGCATTTT; CDR3 length: 13; V gene: TRBV28; J gene: TRBJ1-5; D gene: TRBD1; clone size: few
CDR3 protein: CASTRASPPNTEAFF; CDR3 DNA: TGTGCCAGTACGCGGGCGTCACCACCTAACACTGAAGCTTTCTTT; CDR3 length: 15; V gene: TRBV19; J gene: TRBJ1-1; D gene: -; clone size: once
CDR3 protein: CASSQPTGGIGATNEKLFF; CDR3 DNA: TGTGCCAGTAGTCAGCCGACAGGGGGAATTGGAGCGACTAATGAAAAACTGTTTTTT; CDR3 length: 19; V gene: TRBV19; J gene: TRBJ1-4; D gene: TRBD1; clone size: few
CDR3 protein: CASRRGRLGQPQHF; CDR3 DNA: TGTGCCAGCCGAAGGGGGCGGTTGGGACAGCCCCAGCATTTT; CDR3 length: 14; V gene: TRBV7-8; J gene: TRBJ1-5; D gene: TRBD1; clone size: -
CDR3 protein: CSAETGGNTEAFF; CDR3 DNA: TGCAGCGCTGAGACAGGGGGGAACACTGAAGCTTTCTTT; CDR3 length: 13; V gene: TRBV29-1; J gene: TRBJ1-1; D gene: TRBD1; clone size: -
CDR3 protein: CAWSVGTATEAFF; CDR3 DNA: TGTGCCTGGAGTGTGGGGACAGCCACTGAAGCTTTCTTT; CDR3 length: 13; V gene: TRBV30; J gene: TRBJ1-1; D gene: TRBD1; clone size: -
CDR3 protein: CASSSRDLSYEQYF; CDR3 DNA: TGTGCCAGCAGCTCAAGGGACTTATCCTACGAGCAGTACTTC; CDR3 length: 14; V gene: TRBV5-4; J gene: TRBJ2-7; D gene: -; clone size: -
CDR3 protein: CASSRVTGELFF; CDR3 DNA: TGTGCCAGCAGCAGGGTCACCGGGGAGCTGTTTTTT; CDR3 length: 12; V gene: TRBV27; J gene: TRBJ2-2; D gene: -; clone size: -
CDR3 protein: CASGLVNNSPLHF; CDR3 DNA: TGCGCCAGCGGCTTGGTCAATAATTCACCCCTCCACTTT; CDR3 length: 13; V gene: TRBV5-1; J gene: TRBJ1-6; D gene: -; clone size: -
CDR3 protein: CAWSGGGDEQYF; CDR3 DNA: TGTGCCTGGAGCGGAGGGGGCGACGAGCAGTACTTC; CDR3 length: 12; V gene: TRBV30; J gene: TRBJ2-7; D gene: -; clone size: once
CDR3 protein: CASSVNSGYTF; CDR3 DNA: TGTGCCAGCAGCGTAAACTCTGGCTACACCTTC; CDR3 length: 11; V gene: TRBV9; J gene: TRBJ1-2; D gene: -; clone size: -
CDR3 protein: CASSRWRTGPLNRGGELFF; CDR3 DNA: TGCGCCAGCAGCCGTTGGCGGACAGGGCCACTTAATCGGGGAGGGGAGCTGTTTTTT; CDR3 length: 19; V gene: TRBV4-1; J gene: TRBJ2-2; D gene: TRBD1; clone size: once
CDR3 protein: CASSPRGSGYEQYF; CDR3 DNA: TGTGCCAGCAGTCCCCGGGGGTCGGGCTACGAGCAGTACTTC; CDR3 length: 14; V gene: TRBV27; J gene: TRBJ2-7; D gene: -; clone size: -
CDR3 protein: CASSQELRRGNEKLFF; CDR3 DNA: TGCGCCAGCAGCCAAGAGTTGCGGAGAGGGAATGAAAAACTGTTTTTT; CDR3 length: 16; V gene: TRBV4-1; J gene: TRBJ1-4; D gene: -; clone size: -
CDR3 protein: CASSPLTGEGTEAFF; CDR3 DNA: TGTGCCAGCAGCCCCTTAACCGGGGAGGGCACTGAAGCTTTCTTT; CDR3 length: 15; V gene: TRBV3-1/TRBV3-2; J gene: TRBJ1-1; D gene: -; clone size: -
CDR3 protein: CATSDQGLAGGVYF; CDR3 DNA: TGTGCCACCAGTGACCAAGGACTAGCGGGGGGGGTGTATTTT; CDR3 length: 14; V gene: TRBV24-1; J gene: TRBJ2-3; D gene: TRBD2; clone size: -
CDR3 protein: CASSSNIPPEAFF; CDR3 DNA: TGTGCCAGCAGTTCGAACATACCCCCTGAAGCTTTCTTT; CDR3 length: 13; V gene: TRBV6-2/TRBV6-3; J gene: TRBJ1-1; D gene: -; clone size: -
CDR3 protein: CASSMALPQQSQHF; CDR3 DNA: TGTGCCAGTAGTATGGCGCTCCCTCAACAGTCCCAGCATTTT; CDR3 length: 14; V gene: TRBV19; J gene: TRBJ1-5; D gene: -; clone size: -
CDR3 protein: CASSPVGGRDEKLFF; CDR3 DNA: TGTGCCAGCAGCCCTGTGGGGGGGCGAGATGAAAAACTGTTTTTT; CDR3 length: 15; V gene: TRBV4-2; J gene: TRBJ1-4; D gene: -; clone size: -